This TCR beta chain appears in the sequencing data of a study of T cell responses to AZD1222 COVID-19 vaccine. Findings and limits, study-wide: Receipt of two AZD1222 doses was followed by a rise in Spike-specific TCR breadth and depth.

Trimming shortened V by 4 bases and J by 4 bases, and 20 bases separated the two germline ends. The length of the CDR3 is 15 residues. The germline V gene encodes CDR1 SQVTM and CDR2 ANQGSEA. Some clones are missing from TCRdb's copy, which holds only in-frame ones; the method was immunoSEQ multiplex PCR. This table holds 130,000 to 150,000 clones, about 93% found once. On this clone: Its antigen is undetermined.

The origin of this receptor is an adult in good health. The chain carries TRBV29-1 and TRBJ2-7, with TRBD2 as a possible D gene (6 bases). This sample comprised peripheral blood, obtained on day 0 of MenACWY control vaccination. The CDR3 here is CSVVGRAGPGYEQYF. CDR3 bases: TGCAGCGTTGTGGGTCGGGCGGGACCGGGTTACGAGCAGTACTTC.